This TCR beta chain comes out of a study of blood T cell repertoires in COVID-19. Study-wide background: The cDNA or gDNA used as material had been derived from T cells, B-cell-depleted T cells, or PBMCs.

The CDR3 extends over 12 amino acids. Trimming took off 4 bases at V and 2 bases at J, with 4 bases between the two ends. Original data processing: Reference gene primer amplification gave estimated nucleated cell counts. Repertoires were generated with immunoSEQ multiplex PCR, while TCRdb's copy carries only in-frame clones and drops some. V and J calls and clone size are those listed in that table; D and trimming were worked out from the DNA. The sample holds hundreds of thousands of clones, around 87% seen once. This TCR came from a woman in her forties or fifties who had recovered from COVID-19. The chain couples TRBV12-3 or TRBV12-4 to TRBJ2-3; D not certain. The sample taken for sequencing was PBMCs or T cells enriched from blood (not recorded which). CDR3 sequence (DNA): TGTGCCAGCAGTTCCCACACAGATACGCAGTATTTT. This sequence encodes CASSSHTDTQYF.